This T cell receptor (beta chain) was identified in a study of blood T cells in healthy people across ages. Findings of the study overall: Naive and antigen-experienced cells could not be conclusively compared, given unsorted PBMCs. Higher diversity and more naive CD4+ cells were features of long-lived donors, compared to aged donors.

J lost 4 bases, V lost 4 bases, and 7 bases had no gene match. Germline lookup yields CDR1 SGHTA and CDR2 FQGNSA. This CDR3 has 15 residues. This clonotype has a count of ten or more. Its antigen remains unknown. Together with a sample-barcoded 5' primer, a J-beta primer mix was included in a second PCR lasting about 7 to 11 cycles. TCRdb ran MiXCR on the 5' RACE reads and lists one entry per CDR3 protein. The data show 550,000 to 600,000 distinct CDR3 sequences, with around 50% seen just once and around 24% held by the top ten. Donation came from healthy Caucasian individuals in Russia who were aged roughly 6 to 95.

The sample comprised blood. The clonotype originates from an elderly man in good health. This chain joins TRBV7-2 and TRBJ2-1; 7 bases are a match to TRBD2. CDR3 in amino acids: CASSSSSGEYNEQFF. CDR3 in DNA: TGTGCCAGCAGCTCATCTAGCGGAGAGTACAATGAGCAGTTCTTC.